The 20 T cell receptor beta chains in this list originate from one sample, sequenced in a study of identical twins. TCRdb itself ran the 5' RACE reads through MiXCR, one entry per CDR3 protein. The top ten clones hold 1.5% to 2% of a sample with 700,000 to 950,000 distinct CDR3 sequences, more than 9% of them seen once. The sample was also linked to a second study, of yellow fever vaccine responses in identical twins.

Sequencing input: PBMCs. Every receptor here comes from a woman between 18 and 29 years old in good health.

In its sample, this clonotype was seen once. This chain connects TRBV7-9 to TRBJ2-3, with D uncertain. The V and J ends lost 1 base and 11 bases respectively, with 19 bases between them. The length of the CDR3 is 15 residues. Germline assignment: CDR1 SEHNR and CDR2 FQNEAQ (reference sequence). In nucleotides, the CDR3 is TGTGCCAGCAGCTTAGTACCTCGACCGGTTGAGAGGCAGTATTTT. It yields the protein CASSLVPRPVERQYF.

This clonotype was detected ten times or more. The chain has TRBV12-3 or TRBV12-4 and TRBJ2-7, with 11 bases that match TRBD2. Unmatched junction bases numbered 7, after V lost 6 bases and J lost 0 bases. The CDR3 loop spans 16 amino acids. The CDR3 DNA reads TGTGCCAGCAGCCTTGGACTAGCGGGCAGCTCCTACGAGCAGTACTTC. Its translation: CASSLGLAGSSYEQYF.

This clonotype has just a few counts. The chain combines TRBV6-1 with TRBJ1-5; D uncertain. The V gene lost 7 bases and the J gene lost 0 bases, with 13 bases spanning the gap. The CDR3 runs 15 residues. Germline loops: CDR1 MNHNS, CDR2 SASEGT. CDR3 sequence (DNA): TGTGCCAGCAACCCCGGCGGATTTAGCAATCAGCCCCAGCATTTT. Protein product: CASNPGGFSNQPQHF.

The CDR3: CASSQEGRGTSTDTQYF. The DNA for the CDR3 is TGTGCCAGCAGCCAAGAGGGGCGGGGAACTAGCACAGATACGCAGTATTTT. V gene TRBV3-1 combines with J gene TRBJ2-3, with D maybe TRBD2 (6 bases). V lost 0 bases, J lost 0 bases, and 13 bases lay in between. This CDR3 is 17 amino acids long. Germline V gene data show CDR1 as LGHDT and CDR2 as YNNKEL (reference sequence).

The chain combines TRBV7-9 with TRBJ2-5; 8 bases line up with TRBD2. Germline loops: CDR1 SEHNR, CDR2 FQNEAQ (reference sequence). This CDR3 is 15 amino acids long. After removal of 4 bases from V and 0 bases from J, the junction contained 4 bases not matched to a gene. The CDR3: CASSSEREYQETQYF. The CDR3 coding sequence is TGTGCCAGCAGCTCAGAGCGGGAGTACCAAGAGACCCAGTACTTC.

This clonotype was counted a few times. The J gene is TRBJ1-5, the V gene TRBV20-1; D not certain. This CDR3 has 14 amino acids. CDR1 DFQATT and CDR2 SNEGSKA come from the germline V gene (reference sequence). Trimming removed 1 base at V and 6 bases at J, with 13 bases between. DNA of the CDR3: TGCAGTGCTAGAGTTTTCGGGCGGGGTCAGCCCCAGCATTTT. Its protein product is CSARVFGRGQPQHF.

The chain combines TRBV28 with TRBJ2-7; no clear D. Deletions cut 5 bases from V and 3 bases from J, with 26 bases between. Germline CDR1 MDHEN, CDR2 SYDVKM. The CDR3 extends over 18 amino acids. The CDR3 reads CASSPTISITGLGYEQYV. CDR3 DNA: TGTGCCAGCAGTCCCACGATTAGTATAACGGGCTTGGGCTACGAGCAGTACGTC.

In DNA, the CDR3 is TGTGCCAGCAGTTTTTCCGGTAACAATGAAAAACTGTTTTTT. This translates into CASSFSGNNEKLFF. This chain uses TRBV12-3 or TRBV12-4 with TRBJ1-4; D gene uncertain. The CDR3 is made up of 14 amino acids. V was cut by 3 bases and J by 5 bases, with 10 bases left in between.

This clonotype was counted ten times or more. The chain recombines TRBV2 with TRBJ1-1; no clear D. V was cut by 3 bases and J by 6 bases, with 5 bases left in between. This CDR3 has 11 residues. Germline V gene data show CDR1 as SNHLY and CDR2 as FYNNEI. CDR3: CASSERAEAFF. The DNA for the CDR3 is TGTGCCAGCAGTGAGCGGGCTGAAGCTTTCTTT.

The chain joins TRBV6-2 or TRBV6-3 to TRBJ2-3, with 8 bases identical to TRBD2. Trimming removed 3 bases from V and 6 bases from J; junction bases left unmatched: 8. The CDR3 is made up of 15 amino acids. Germline values: CDR1 MNHEY, CDR2 SVGEGT. This CDR3 is CASSYLRGGRDTQYF. The DNA for the CDR3 is TGTGCCAGCAGTTATCTCCGGGGGGGCCGTGATACGCAGTATTTT.

This clonotype was seen a few times. The chain joins TRBV2 to TRBJ1-2; 9 nucleotides line up with TRBD1. Germline V gene data show CDR1 as SNHLY and CDR2 as FYNNEI. Unmatched junction bases numbered 7, after V lost 10 bases and J lost 4 bases. The CDR3 spans 13 residues. The CDR3 DNA follows: TGTGCCATCTACAGGGGGCCTGGCTATGGCTACACCTTC. It is translated as CAIYRGPGYGYTF.

This chain links TRBV5-4 with TRBJ2-3; 13 bases are shared with TRBD2. This CDR3 contains 16 residues. CDR1 and CDR2 from the germline V gene are SGHNT and YYREEE (reference sequence). The J segment lost 2 bases and the V segment lost 3 bases, leaving 3 bases of the junction unmatched. The CDR3 sequence is CASSSGLAGLTDTQYF. CDR3 nucleotide sequence: TGTGCCAGCAGCTCGGGACTAGCGGGGCTCACAGATACGCAGTATTTT.

The J gene is TRBJ1-2, the V gene TRBV7-8; unclear D gene. CDR3 length: 15 residues. Looked up from germline, CDR1 is SGHVS and CDR2 is FQNEAQ. Trimming removed 5 bases at V and 3 bases at J, with 16 bases between. The CDR3 DNA reads as TGTGCCAGCAGCCCCGCCCGACCCGCCTACTATGGCTACACCTTC. This translates into CASSPARPAYYGYTF.

The table lists this clonotype with a few counts. For the CDR3, the DNA is TGCGCCAGCAGCTTGGCGGGACTACTCGCAGATACGCAGTATTTT. Encoded protein: CASSLAGLLADTQYF. This chain uses TRBV5-1 with TRBJ2-3, with 7 bases fitting TRBD2. V dropped 0 bases and J dropped 4; count of bases not matched to a gene: 5. The germline V gene encodes CDR1 SGHRS and CDR2 YFSETQ. The CDR3 loop spans 15 amino acids. Combining the CDR3 with reference TRBV5-1 and TRBJ2-3 gives the whole variable domain KAGVTQTPRYLIKTRGQQVTLSCSPISGHRSVSWYQQTPGQGLQFLFEYFSETQRNKGNFPGRFSGRQFSNSRSEMNVSTLELGDSALYLCASSLAGLLADTQYFGPGTRLTVL.

V gene TRBV7-9 combines with J gene TRBJ2-5, with 8 bases that match TRBD1. The CDR3 runs to 15 residues. Germline CDR1 SEHNR, CDR2 FQNEAQ (reference sequence). J was trimmed by 5 bases and V by 6 bases; bases with no gene match: 11. The CDR3 region is CASSFGQGGTETQYF. CDR3 nucleotide sequence: TGTGCCAGCAGTTTTGGACAGGGCGGTACGGAGACCCAGTACTTC.

This clonotype was seen a few times. The V and J genes are TRBV15 and TRBJ2-7; TRBD2 might be the D (6 bases). V was pared by 5 bases and J by 4 bases, with 18 bases between. Germline CDR1 is LNHNV and CDR2 is YYDKDF (reference sequence). The CDR3 length is 15 residues. The CDR3, as DNA: TGTGCCACCAGCGGGGGGTCAGGGTTTTCGTACGAGCAGTACTTC. As protein: CATSGGSGFSYEQYF.

In this sample, this clonotype turned up many times. The CDR3 region is CAISEFKGVIYNEQFF. In nucleotides, the CDR3 is TGTGCCATCAGTGAGTTTAAGGGGGTAATCTACAATGAGCAGTTCTTC. The chain combines TRBV10-3 with TRBJ2-1; a weak D match, TRBD1 (6 bases). The CDR3 contains 16 residues. V lost 1 base and J lost 3, with 13 bases in between. Germline CDR1 reads ENHRY; CDR2 reads SYGVKD.

J is TRBJ2-2 and V is TRBV4-1; 8 nucleotides line up with TRBD1. The V segment lost 4 bases and the J segment 3 bases; nucleotides outside the gene matches: 7. CDR3 length equals 16 residues. Germline-derived CDR1 and CDR2 are MGHRA and YSYEKL. Here the CDR3 DNA reads TGCGCCAGCAGCCCGGGACAGGTTTGGGACACCGGGGAGCTGTTTTTT. Its protein product is CASSPGQVWDTGELFF.

The V gene is TRBV19, the J gene TRBJ2-3; 7 bases fit TRBD1. This CDR3 has 16 amino acids. J lost 3 bases, V lost 3 bases, and 9 bases had no gene match. The V gene's germline CDR1 is LNHDA and CDR2 SQIVND (reference sequence). The CDR3 is CASSMMAGGSTDTQYF. Here the CDR3 DNA reads TGTGCCAGTAGTATGATGGCAGGGGGAAGTACAGATACGCAGTATTTT.

The chain couples TRBV9 to TRBJ2-1; 11 positions agree with TRBD1. In germline, CDR1 is SGDLS, CDR2 YYNGEE. J gave up 7 bases and V 5 bases, and 8 bases lay outside the gene matches. The CDR3 extends over 15 amino acids. The CDR3 nucleotides read TGTGCCAGCAGTACCGGACAGGGGGCTAGTAATGAGCAGTTCTTC. It is translated as CASSTGQGASNEQFF.